Detailed here is one TCR beta chain. This sample is drawn from a study of chemoradiotherapy in HPV16-positive cancers. Sequencing used immunoSEQ multiplex PCR; TCRdb keeps in-frame clones, though not all of them. The sample holds 30,000 to 35,000 clones, 86% seen once. The CDR3 consists of 11 residues. Per the germline V gene, CDR1 is LGHNA and CDR2 is YSLEER. V shed 5 bases and J shed 4 bases, with 5 bases lying between them. The clonotype was recovered from a human donor with HPV-associated anogenital cancer. The chain employs TRBV4-3 and TRBJ1-2, with no clear D. Sequenced here: blood, sampled from a patient who underwent chemoradiotherapy. CDR3 nucleotide sequence: TGCGCCAGCAGCGGGTCCTATGGCTACACCTTC. It codes for CASSGSYGYTF.